One sample yielded the 32 T cell receptor beta chains listed below, sequenced in a study of blood T cell repertoires in COVID-19. The table came from immunoSEQ multiplex PCR; TCRdb's copy has only in-frame clones and leaves some out. Seen here are roughly 100,000 clones, roughly nine tenths observed once, and the top ten hold 6.2%. Sequenced input: peripheral blood. Receptors were obtained from a human donor in a cohort sampled during active COVID-19.

The chain joins TRBV7-6 to TRBJ2-2, with 8 nucleotides matching TRBD1. Germline V gives CDR1 SGHVS, CDR2 FNYEAQ. The length of the CDR3 is 18 residues. V was clipped by 5 bases and J by 0 bases; unmatched bases: 11. The CDR3 loop reads CASSPRPDRGANTGELFF. CDR3 nucleotide sequence: TGTGCCAGCAGCCCTCGGCCCGACAGGGGAGCGAACACCGGGGAGCTGTTTTTT.

This clone was picked up many times. The rearrangement uses TRBV30 and TRBJ2-7, with 9 bases matching TRBD1. The V gene's germline CDR1 is GTSNPN and CDR2 SVGIG (reference sequence). V shed 2 bases, J shed 2 bases, and the junction held 4 bases outside the gene matches. This CDR3 is 14 amino acids long. DNA for the CDR3: TGTGCCTGGAGTAAGGACAGGGGCCCCTACGAGCAGTACTTC. Encoded protein: CAWSKDRGPYEQYF.

This chain connects TRBV5-6 to TRBJ2-1; D is perhaps TRBD1 (5 bases). The CDR3 consists of 16 residues. Trimming pared 4 bases from V and 5 bases from J, leaving 19 bases between. Germline V gene sequence: CDR1 SGHDT, CDR2 YYEEEE. The CDR3 nucleotides read TGTGCCAGCAGCCGTCCCGGACAAGGCACTGACAATGAGCAGTTCTTC. As protein: CASSRPGQGTDNEQFF.

The chain employs TRBV7-2 and TRBJ2-7; no clear D gene. V lost 1 base and J 3 bases, leaving 7 bases between the germline ends. In germline, CDR1 is SGHTA, CDR2 FQGNSA. CDR3 length: 13 residues. The CDR3 is CASSLVLIYEQYF. The CDR3 region has the DNA TGTGCCAGCAGCTTAGTTCTAATCTACGAGCAGTACTTC.

The chain's CDR3 is CASSAQLNRGSTVRPQHF. The CDR3 DNA reads TGCGCCAGCAGTGCTCAACTGAACAGGGGCTCAACCGTTCGGCCCCAGCATTTT. This chain uses TRBV10-1 with TRBJ1-5; TRBD1 matches at 7 bases. This CDR3 comprises 18 residues. Trimming took 4 bases from V and 9 from J; bases not matched to a gene: 21. Germline values: CDR1 WNHNN, CDR2 SYGVQD (reference sequence).

This chain uses TRBV7-9 with TRBJ1-6; D not resolved. Between the trimmed V and J ends, which lost 5 bases and 9 bases, there was a span of 14 bases. The CDR3 is made up of 14 amino acids. The V gene's germline CDR1 is SEHNR and CDR2 FQNEAQ (reference sequence). The CDR3 spells CASSIGRSGSPLHF. CDR3 DNA: TGTGCCAGCAGCATAGGTCGGTCAGGTTCACCCCTCCACTTT.

This chain links TRBV4-1 with TRBJ1-5; 8 nucleotides align to TRBD1. V lost 1 base to trimming and J lost 2 bases; unmatched junction nucleotides: 4. Germline CDR1 reads MGHRA; CDR2 reads YSYEKL. CDR3 length equals 16 residues. CDR3 DNA: TGCGCCAGCAGCCAAGTCCCGGACAGGGGCAATCAGCCCCAGCATTTT. It encodes CASSQVPDRGNQPQHF.

The J gene is TRBJ1-1, the V gene TRBV29-1, with a weak D call TRBD1 (6 bases). Germline values: CDR1 SQVTM, CDR2 ANQGSEA. This CDR3 comprises 12 residues. V was shortened by 6 bases and J by 4 bases, with 12 bases between the two germline ends. The CDR3 nucleotides read TGCAGCGTCTCCCAGGGGTCCACTGAAGCTTTCTTT. Its protein product is CSVSQGSTEAFF.

The CDR3 here is CASTMGGGYGYTF. CDR3 coding DNA: TGTGCCAGTACAATGGGCGGGGGCTATGGCTACACCTTC. The chain recombines TRBV19 with TRBJ1-2; perhaps TRBD1 as D (5 bases). This CDR3 has 13 residues. The V gene lost 7 bases and the J gene lost 4 bases, with 13 bases spanning the gap. CDR1 is LNHDA, CDR2 SQIVND, per germline (reference sequence).

CDR3 DNA sequence: TGTGCCACCAGCAGAGATCACAACTACGAGCAGTACTTC. This sequence encodes CATSRDHNYEQYF. The V and J genes are TRBV15 and TRBJ2-7, with D unresolved. Germline CDR1 reads LNHNV; CDR2 reads YYDKDF (reference sequence). With 0 bases removed from V and 3 bases from J, the gap between germline ends came to 6 bases. CDR3 size: 13 residues.

This chain uses TRBV5-1 with TRBJ2-2; 7 bases agree with TRBD1. Germline V gene lookup returns CDR1 SGHRS and CDR2 YFSETQ. V shed 1 base, J shed 6 bases, and the junction held 15 bases outside the gene matches. This CDR3 has 18 residues. The CDR3 nucleotides read TGCGCCAGCAGCTTGTACCCCGGACAGGCCCTAAATCCCGGGGAGCTGTTTTTT. Translating gives CASSLYPGQALNPGELFF.

This chain uses TRBV19 with TRBJ1-1; a possible D gene is TRBD1 (6 bases). The V end was cut by 5 bases, the J end by 1 base, with 11 bases between. This CDR3 region has 14 residues. Looked up from germline, CDR1 is LNHDA and CDR2 is SQIVND (reference sequence). The CDR3 loop reads CASSLDRPNTEAFF. CDR3 nucleotides: TGTGCCAGTAGTCTTGACAGGCCGAACACTGAAGCTTTCTTT.

The chain joins TRBV5-6 to TRBJ2-5, with 11 bases lining up with TRBD1. Per the germline V gene, CDR1 is SGHDT and CDR2 is YYEEEE. V shed 5 bases and J 5 bases; nucleotides not matched to a gene: 8. CDR3 length: 15 residues. CDR3 bases: TGTGCCAGCAGTGGGACAGGGGGATTCGCTGAGACCCAGTACTTC. As protein: CASSGTGGFAETQYF.

Turning to this clone: Other DNA sequences in the same sample also yield this CDR3. V gene TRBV19 combines with J gene TRBJ1-5; maybe TRBD1 (6 bases). Deletions cut 6 bases from V and 4 bases from J, with 10 bases between. The CDR3 is made up of 13 amino acids. Germline loops: CDR1 LNHDA, CDR2 SQIVND (reference sequence). Written as DNA, the CDR3 is TGTGCCAGTAGCCAAGACAGGAATCAGCCCCAGCATTTT. It codes for CASSQDRNQPQHF.

This clone was detected only once. The chain is built from TRBV29-1 and TRBJ2-7, with no clear D. This CDR3 is built from 14 residues. CDR1 and CDR2 from the germline V gene are SQVTM and ANQGSEA. V was trimmed by 3 bases and J by 7 bases, leaving 19 bases between them. The CDR3: CSVDRTGSGWEQYF. CDR3 sequence (DNA): TGCAGCGTTGATCGTACTGGGTCAGGTTGGGAGCAGTACTTC.

J is TRBJ2-1 and V is TRBV7-2; D not resolved. Germline CDR1 reads SGHTA; CDR2 reads FQGNSA. Trimming stripped 1 base from V and 0 bases from J, with 13 bases between. The CDR3 is 17 amino acids. The CDR3 nucleotides are TGTGCCAGCAGCTTAGGTCCTACGGGTAGCTCCTACAATGAGCAGTTCTTC. As protein: CASSLGPTGSSYNEQFF.

The rearrangement joins TRBV13 to TRBJ2-7; the D gene is possibly TRBD1 (5 bases). Germline V gene data show CDR1 as PRHDT and CDR2 as FYEKMQ (reference sequence). The V gene lost 5 bases and the J gene lost 2 bases, with 16 bases spanning the gap. The CDR3 has 15 amino acids. As DNA, the CDR3 is TGTGCCAGCAGCCATATGGGGCTAGGACCCTACGAGCAGTACTTC. Encoded protein: CASSHMGLGPYEQYF.

The chain is built from TRBV6-1 and TRBJ1-5; a weak D match, TRBD1 (5 bases). V shed 3 bases and J shed 0 bases, with 6 bases lying between them. The CDR3 consists of 14 residues. The germline gives CDR1 MNHNS, CDR2 SASEGT. The CDR3 region is CASSDRDSNQPQHF. CDR3 DNA: TGTGCCAGCAGTGACAGGGATAGCAATCAGCCCCAGCATTTT.

J is TRBJ2-7 and V is TRBV10-2; 8 positions match TRBD2. The CDR3 is 14 amino acids. J was trimmed by 5 bases and V by 3 bases; bases with no gene match: 6. Germline V CDR1 and CDR2: WSHSY, SAAADI. This CDR3 is CASSDRTSIHEQYF. The CDR3 region has the DNA TGCGCCAGCAGTGACAGGACTAGCATACACGAGCAGTACTTC.

The chain uses TRBV9 and TRBJ2-2; 10 positions match TRBD1. This CDR3 has 15 amino acids. Germline CDR1 SGDLS, CDR2 YYNGEE. The junction had 6 bases not matched to a gene; V was cut back by 5 bases and J by 5 bases. This CDR3 is CASRDGQGDTGELFF. CDR3 DNA: TGTGCCAGCAGGGACGGACAGGGGGATACCGGGGAGCTGTTTTTT.

This clone was seen a handful of times. The V gene is TRBV7-9, the J gene TRBJ2-2, with TRBD1 as a possible D gene (6 bases). Germline assignment: CDR1 SEHNR and CDR2 FQNEAQ (reference sequence). The CDR3 length is 16 residues. V was shortened by 5 bases and J by 4 bases, with 17 bases between the two germline ends. CDR3 sequence reads: CASSTVPGDGTGELFF. The CDR3 DNA is TGTGCCAGCAGCACCGTACCAGGGGATGGCACCGGGGAGCTGTTTTTT.

The genes are TRBV10-3 and TRBJ1-1, with 9 bases aligning to TRBD1. Germline V CDR1 and CDR2: ENHRY, SYGVKD. This CDR3 has 13 residues. V was pared by 6 bases and J by 5 bases, with 4 bases of the junction left unmatched. The CDR3 nucleotides are TGTGCCATCAGGGACAGGGGATCAACTGAAGCTTTCTTT. This encodes CAIRDRGSTEAFF.

This clone turned up a few times. The J gene is TRBJ1-3, the V gene TRBV11-3; the D gene is possibly TRBD1 (5 bases). V lost 10 bases and J 0 bases, leaving 13 bases between the germline ends. Germline CDR1 reads SGHNT; CDR2 reads YENEEA. This CDR3 is 14 amino acids long. In DNA form, the CDR3 reads TGTGCCACAATTGCAGGGTGCTCTGGAAACACCATATATTTT. Its protein product is CATIAGCSGNTIYF. Using reference TRBV11-3 and TRBJ1-3 for the parts outside the CDR3, the full variable domain is EAGVVQSPRYKIIEKKQPVAFWCNPISGHNTLYWYLQNLGQGPELLIRYENEEAVDDSQLPKDRFSAERLKGVDSTLKIQPAELGDSAVYLCATIAGCSGNTIYFGEGSWLTVV.

This chain uses TRBV2 with TRBJ1-5; D is perhaps TRBD1 (5 bases). V was shortened by 6 bases and J by 4 bases, with 16 bases between the two germline ends. The CDR3 sequence is 15 residues long. Germline CDR1 reads SNHLY; CDR2 reads FYNNEI. The CDR3 spells CASSTSRQPNQPQHF. The DNA for the CDR3 is TGTGCCAGCAGCACATCCCGACAGCCGAATCAGCCCCAGCATTTT.

The chain uses TRBV3-1 (or the pseudogene TRBV3-2) and TRBJ1-6, with 7 bases matching TRBD1. Germline CDR1 and CDR2: LGHDT and YNNKEL (reference sequence). The CDR3 is made up of 14 amino acids. V lost 4 bases, J lost 11 bases, and 8 bases stayed unmatched. In DNA form, the CDR3 reads TGTGCCAGCAGCCGGGGACAGTCGTATCCACCCCTCCACTTT. Translation gives CASSRGQSYPPLHF.

The J gene is TRBJ1-1, the V gene TRBV28; D remains unclear. The CDR3 is made up of 10 amino acids. V lost 8 bases to trimming and J lost 1 base, with 2 bases between them. Germline CDR1 reads MDHEN; CDR2 reads SYDVKM. Here the CDR3 DNA reads TGTGCCAGCCGGAACACTGAAGCTTTCTTT. Amino acids: CASRNTEAFF.

The V and J genes are TRBV5-1 and TRBJ2-5, with D possibly TRBD2 on 5 matching bases. The V and J ends lost 0 bases and 0 bases respectively, with 15 bases between them. Germline V CDR1 and CDR2: SGHRS, YFSETQ. This CDR3 region has 17 residues. CDR3 loop: CASSLGRKRLNQETQYF. The CDR3 nucleotides read TGCGCCAGCAGCTTGGGCCGAAAGCGGCTAAACCAAGAGACCCAGTACTTC.

V usage is TRBV9 and J usage is TRBJ2-1; tentatively, D is TRBD2 (6 bases). Germline CDR1 and CDR2: SGDLS and YYNGEE. The CDR3 covers 21 residues. Trimming stripped 4 bases from V and 0 bases from J, with 29 bases between. The DNA for the CDR3 is TGTGCCAGCAGCCCCCAGAGGAAATCCGGGACTCCCTCAAGCTCCTACAATGAGCAGTTCTTC. Translating gives CASSPQRKSGTPSSSYNEQFF.

In its sample, this clone was seen once. This chain uses TRBV4-1 with TRBJ1-1; the match to TRBD1 covers 9 bases. The V gene's germline CDR1 is MGHRA and CDR2 YSYEKL. After removal of 0 bases from V and 3 bases from J, the junction contained 11 bases not matched to a gene. CDR3 length equals 18 residues. CDR3 coding DNA: TGCGCCAGCAGCCAAGAAGGGTCACAGGGGGCGGGCGACACTGAAGCTTTCTTT. Translating gives CASSQEGSQGAGDTEAFF.

The chain has TRBV14 and TRBJ2-5, with 9 bases aligning to TRBD2. The trim removed 0 bases at V and 5 bases at J, leaving 7 bases unmatched. CDR1 is SGHDN, CDR2 FVKESK, per germline. The CDR3 is made up of 16 amino acids. DNA of the CDR3: TGTGCCAGCAGCCAAGATCTGGGGCTAGCGGGGGAGACCCAGTACTTC. It codes for CASSQDLGLAGETQYF.

J is TRBJ1-2 and V is TRBV28; no clear D gene. Per germline, CDR1 MDHEN and CDR2 SYDVKM. Trimming left V 7 bases short and J 5 bases short, with 14 bases between. The CDR3 length is 13 residues. As DNA, the CDR3 is TGTGCCAGCACCAAGGCGGTATGGTATGGCTACACCTTC. This encodes CASTKAVWYGYTF.

The count of this clone is one. V gene TRBV18 combines with J gene TRBJ2-7, with D perhaps TRBD1 (5 bases). The CDR3 is made up of 12 amino acids. V was trimmed by 6 bases and J by 6 bases, leaving 12 bases between them. Germline CDR1 KGHSH, CDR2 LQKENI. The CDR3 is CASSPDSPEQYF. For the CDR3, the DNA is TGTGCCAGCTCTCCCGACAGTCCCGAGCAGTACTTC.